This T cell receptor beta chain derives from a study of cytomegalovirus exposure and HLA in healthy donors. The PCR was carried out with 60 Vbeta primers and 13 Jbeta primers. Clones were read by immunoSEQ multiplex PCR, and TCRdb kept only the in-frame ones, dropping some. The sample has 100,000 to 140,000 clones; around 85% are singletons. The CDR3 is 15 amino acids. Trimming removed 5 bases at V and 2 bases at J, with 16 bases between. Germline CDR1 is SGHAT and CDR2 is FQNNGV. Input material: PBMCs. The origin of this receptor is a man aged 30 to 45 in good health and CMV-seronegative. The V and J genes are TRBV11-2 and TRBJ2-7; a weak D match, TRBD1 (6 bases). The CDR3 loop is CASSLDGDTPYEQYF. The CDR3 bases are TGTGCCAGCAGCCTGGACGGGGACACGCCCTACGAGCAGTACTTC.